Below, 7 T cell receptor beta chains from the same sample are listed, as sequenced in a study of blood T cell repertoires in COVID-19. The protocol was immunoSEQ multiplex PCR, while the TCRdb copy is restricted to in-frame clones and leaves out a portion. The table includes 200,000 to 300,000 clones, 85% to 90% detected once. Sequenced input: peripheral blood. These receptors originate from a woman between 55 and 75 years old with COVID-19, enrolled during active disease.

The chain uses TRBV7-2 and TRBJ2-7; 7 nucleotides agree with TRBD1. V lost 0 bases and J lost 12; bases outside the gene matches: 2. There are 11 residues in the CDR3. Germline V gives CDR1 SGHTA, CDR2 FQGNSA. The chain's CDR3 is CASSLAGTVYF. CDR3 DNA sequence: TGTGCCAGCAGCTTAGCCGGGACAGTGTACTTC. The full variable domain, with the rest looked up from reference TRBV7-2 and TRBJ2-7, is GAGVSQSPSNKVTEKGKDVELRCDPISGHTALYWYRQSLGQGLEFLIYFQGNSAPDKSGLPSDRFSAERTGGSVSTLTIQRTQQEDSAVYLCASSLAGTVYFGPGTRLTVT.

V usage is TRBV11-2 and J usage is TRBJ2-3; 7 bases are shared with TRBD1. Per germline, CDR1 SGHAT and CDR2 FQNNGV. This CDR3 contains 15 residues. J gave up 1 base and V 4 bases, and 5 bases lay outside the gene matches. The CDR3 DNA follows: TGTGCCAGCAGCTCCCGAGGGACAGGCACAGATACGCAGTATTTT. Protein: CASSSRGTGTDTQYF.

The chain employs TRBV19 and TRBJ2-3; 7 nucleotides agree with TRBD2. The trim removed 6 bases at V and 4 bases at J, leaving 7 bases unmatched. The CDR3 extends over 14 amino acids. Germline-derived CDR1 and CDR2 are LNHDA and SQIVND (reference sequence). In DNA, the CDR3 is TGTGCCAGTAGGCCGACTAGCTCATCAGATACGCAGTATTTT. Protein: CASRPTSSSDTQYF.

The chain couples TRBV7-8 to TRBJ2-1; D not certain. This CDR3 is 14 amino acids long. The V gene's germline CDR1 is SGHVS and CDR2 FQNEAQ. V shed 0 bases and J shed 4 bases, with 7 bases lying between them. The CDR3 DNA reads TGTGCCAGCAGCTTAGCGTATAGTTACAATGAGCAGTTCTTC. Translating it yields CASSLAYSYNEQFF.

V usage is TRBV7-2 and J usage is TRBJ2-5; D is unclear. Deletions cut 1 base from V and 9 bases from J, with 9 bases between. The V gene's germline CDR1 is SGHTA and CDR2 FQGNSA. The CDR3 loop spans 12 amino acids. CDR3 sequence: CASSLEVQAQYF. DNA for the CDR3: TGTGCCAGCAGCTTAGAGGTCCAGGCCCAGTACTTC.

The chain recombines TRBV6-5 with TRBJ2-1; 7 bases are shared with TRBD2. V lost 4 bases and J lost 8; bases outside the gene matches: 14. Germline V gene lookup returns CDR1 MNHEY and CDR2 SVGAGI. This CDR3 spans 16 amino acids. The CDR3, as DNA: TGTGCCAGCAGTTTACGACTAGCTGGCTCCGGGGATGAGCAGTTCTTC. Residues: CASSLRLAGSGDEQFF.

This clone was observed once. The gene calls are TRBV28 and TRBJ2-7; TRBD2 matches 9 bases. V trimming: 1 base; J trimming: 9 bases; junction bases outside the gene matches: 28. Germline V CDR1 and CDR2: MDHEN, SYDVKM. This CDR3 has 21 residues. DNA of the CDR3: TGTGCCAGCAGTTTATCTCTAGTCCCCAAACCGGGACTAGCCCCCCTCCCGCGGCAGTACTTC. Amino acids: CASSLSLVPKPGLAPLPRQYF.